Described below is a single TCR beta chain sequence and its context. Authors' processing steps: Nucleated cell number was recorded as an estimate derived from reference gene primer amplification. The table came from immunoSEQ multiplex PCR; TCRdb's copy has only in-frame clones and leaves some out. Clone size and V and J calls were adopted from that table, with D and trimming inferred from the DNA. The data show 100,000 to 150,000 clones, around nine tenths seen once. The sample is drawn from a study of blood T cell repertoires in COVID-19. For the study at large: COVID-19 samples, acute and convalescent, were from the United States, Italy and Spain. T cells, B-cell-depleted T cells, or PBMCs provided the cDNA or gDNA that served as material.

Sequences were obtained from peripheral blood. This clonotype originated in a man in his 70s with active COVID-19.

In DNA, the CDR3 is TGTGCCAGCGGCGGACAGGGCCGGGGCGAGCAGTACTTC. Translated, it gives CASGGQGRGEQYF. The chain employs TRBV3-1 (or the pseudogene TRBV3-2) and TRBJ2-7; the match to TRBD1 covers 8 bases. J lost 6 bases, V lost 8 bases, and 9 bases had no gene match. The V gene's germline CDR1 is LGHDT and CDR2 YNNKEL (reference sequence). The CDR3 is 13 amino acids.